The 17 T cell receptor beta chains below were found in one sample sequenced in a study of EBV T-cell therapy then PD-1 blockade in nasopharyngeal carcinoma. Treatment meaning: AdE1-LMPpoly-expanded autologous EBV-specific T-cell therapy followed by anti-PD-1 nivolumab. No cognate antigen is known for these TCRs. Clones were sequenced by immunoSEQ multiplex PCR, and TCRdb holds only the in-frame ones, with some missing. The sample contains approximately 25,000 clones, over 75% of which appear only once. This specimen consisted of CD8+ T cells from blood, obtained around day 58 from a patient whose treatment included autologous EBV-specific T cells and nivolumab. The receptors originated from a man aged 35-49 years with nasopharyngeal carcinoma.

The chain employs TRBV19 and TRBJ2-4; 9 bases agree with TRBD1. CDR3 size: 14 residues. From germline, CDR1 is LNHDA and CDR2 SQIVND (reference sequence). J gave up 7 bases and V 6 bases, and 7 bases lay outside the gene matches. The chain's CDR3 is CASSYLTGGNIQYF. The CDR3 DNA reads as TGTGCCAGTAGCTACCTGACAGGGGGGAACATTCAGTACTTC.

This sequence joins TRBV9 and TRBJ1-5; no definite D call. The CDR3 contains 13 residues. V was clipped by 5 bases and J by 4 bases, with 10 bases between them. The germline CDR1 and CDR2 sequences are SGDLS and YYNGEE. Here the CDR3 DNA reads TGTGCCAGCAGTCCCGGGTGGAATCAGCCCCAGCATTTT. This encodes CASSPGWNQPQHF.

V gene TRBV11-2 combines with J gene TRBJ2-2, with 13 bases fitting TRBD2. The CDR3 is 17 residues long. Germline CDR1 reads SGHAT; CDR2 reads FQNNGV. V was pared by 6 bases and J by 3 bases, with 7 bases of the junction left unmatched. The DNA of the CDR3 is TGTGCCAGCAGTCCGACTAGCGGGGGGCCCCACACCGGGGAGCTGTTTTTT. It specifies CASSPTSGGPHTGELFF.

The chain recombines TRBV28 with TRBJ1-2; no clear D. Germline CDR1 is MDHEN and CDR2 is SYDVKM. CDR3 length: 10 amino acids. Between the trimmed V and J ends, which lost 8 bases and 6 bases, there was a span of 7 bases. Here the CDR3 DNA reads TGTGCCAGCGAACAGAATGGCTACACCTTC. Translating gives CASEQNGYTF.

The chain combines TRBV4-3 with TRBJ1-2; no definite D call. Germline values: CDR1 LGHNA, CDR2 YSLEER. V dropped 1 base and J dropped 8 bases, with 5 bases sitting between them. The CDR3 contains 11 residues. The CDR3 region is CASSQGGGYTF. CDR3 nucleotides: TGCGCCAGCAGCCAAGGGGGAGGCTACACCTTC.

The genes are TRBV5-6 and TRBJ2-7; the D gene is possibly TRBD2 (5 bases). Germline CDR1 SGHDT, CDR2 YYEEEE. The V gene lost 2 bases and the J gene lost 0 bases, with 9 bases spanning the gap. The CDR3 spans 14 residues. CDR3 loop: CASSLGLGSYEQYF. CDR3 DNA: TGTGCCAGCAGCTTAGGACTCGGCTCCTACGAGCAGTACTTC.

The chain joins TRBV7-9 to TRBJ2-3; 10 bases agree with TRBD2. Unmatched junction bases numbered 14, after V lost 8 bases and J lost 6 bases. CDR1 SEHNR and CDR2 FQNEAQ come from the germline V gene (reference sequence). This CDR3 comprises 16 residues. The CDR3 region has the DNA TGTGCCAGCGCAAGGAGGCTAGCGGGGGCCGGGGATACGCAGTATTTT. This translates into CASARRLAGAGDTQYF.

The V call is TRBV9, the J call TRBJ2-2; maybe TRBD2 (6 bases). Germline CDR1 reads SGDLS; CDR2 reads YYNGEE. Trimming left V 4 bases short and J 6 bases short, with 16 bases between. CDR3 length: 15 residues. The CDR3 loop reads CASSPRRGLSGELFF. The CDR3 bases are TGTGCCAGCAGCCCCCGGCGGGGACTCTCCGGGGAGCTGTTTTTT.

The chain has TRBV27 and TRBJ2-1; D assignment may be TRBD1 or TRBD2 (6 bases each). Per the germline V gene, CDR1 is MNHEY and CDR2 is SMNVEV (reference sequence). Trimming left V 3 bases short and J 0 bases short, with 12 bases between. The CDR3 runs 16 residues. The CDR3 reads CASSFIADSSYNEQFF. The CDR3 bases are TGTGCCAGCAGTTTTATAGCGGACAGCTCCTACAATGAGCAGTTCTTC.

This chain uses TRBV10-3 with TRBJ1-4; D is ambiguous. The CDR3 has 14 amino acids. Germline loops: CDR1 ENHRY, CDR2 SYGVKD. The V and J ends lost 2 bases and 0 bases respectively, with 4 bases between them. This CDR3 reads CAISEAATNEKLFF. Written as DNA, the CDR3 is TGTGCCATCAGTGAGGCGGCAACTAATGAAAAACTGTTTTTT.

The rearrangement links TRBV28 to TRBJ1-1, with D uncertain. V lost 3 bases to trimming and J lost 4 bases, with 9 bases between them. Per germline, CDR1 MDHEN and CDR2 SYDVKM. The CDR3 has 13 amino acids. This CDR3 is CASSFPLGTEAFF. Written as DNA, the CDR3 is TGTGCCAGCAGTTTTCCTCTGGGCACTGAAGCTTTCTTT.

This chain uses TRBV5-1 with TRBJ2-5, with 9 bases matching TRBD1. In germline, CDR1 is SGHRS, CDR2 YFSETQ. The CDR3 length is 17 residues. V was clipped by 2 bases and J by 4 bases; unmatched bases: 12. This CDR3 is CASSLHRGRIGRETQYF. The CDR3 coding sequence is TGCGCCAGCAGCTTACACAGGGGGCGGATTGGTAGAGAGACCCAGTACTTC.

The CDR3 nucleotides are TGCAGCGTTCGGGTAGCGACCTCCTACGAGCAGTACTTC. This codes for CSVRVATSYEQYF. The gene calls are TRBV29-1 and TRBJ2-7; tentative D call: TRBD2 (5 bases). Germline V gene data show CDR1 as SQVTM and CDR2 as ANQGSEA. The CDR3 extends over 13 amino acids. Trimming pared 5 bases from V and 0 bases from J, leaving 11 bases between.

The CDR3 protein is CASSQEGGWPDEQYF. In DNA, the CDR3 is TGTGCCAGCAGCCAAGAAGGGGGCTGGCCCGACGAGCAGTACTTC. The chain couples TRBV3-1 (or the pseudogene TRBV3-2) to TRBJ2-7; TRBD1 aligns across 7 bases. In germline, CDR1 is LGHDT, CDR2 YNNKEL (reference sequence). The CDR3 contains 15 residues. Unmatched junction bases numbered 7, after V lost 0 bases and J lost 5 bases.

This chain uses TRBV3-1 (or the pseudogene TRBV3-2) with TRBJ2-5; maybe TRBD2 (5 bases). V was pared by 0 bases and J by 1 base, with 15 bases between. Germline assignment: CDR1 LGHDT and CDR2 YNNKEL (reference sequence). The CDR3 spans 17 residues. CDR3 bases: TGTGCCAGCAGCCAAGATATAGGCGGGCTTCCCCAAGAGACCCAGTACTTC. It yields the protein CASSQDIGGLPQETQYF.

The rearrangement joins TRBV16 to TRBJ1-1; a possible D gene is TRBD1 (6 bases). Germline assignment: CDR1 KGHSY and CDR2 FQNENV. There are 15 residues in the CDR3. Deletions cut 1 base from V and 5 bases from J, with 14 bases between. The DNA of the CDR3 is TGTGCCAGCAGCCAATTTAAGGGGGATATTACTGAAGCTTTCTTT. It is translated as CASSQFKGDITEAFF.

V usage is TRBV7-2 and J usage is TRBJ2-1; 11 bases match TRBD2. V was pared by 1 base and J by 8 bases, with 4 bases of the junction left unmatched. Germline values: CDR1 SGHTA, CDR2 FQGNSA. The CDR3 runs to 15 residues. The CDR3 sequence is CASSLVAGGPDEQFF. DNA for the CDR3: TGTGCCAGCAGCTTAGTAGCGGGGGGGCCGGATGAGCAGTTCTTC. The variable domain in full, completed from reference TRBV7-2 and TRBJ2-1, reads GAGVSQSPSNKVTEKGKDVELRCDPISGHTALYWYRQSLGQGLEFLIYFQGNSAPDKSGLPSDRFSAERTGGSVSTLTIQRTQQEDSAVYLCASSLVAGGPDEQFFGPGTRLTVL.